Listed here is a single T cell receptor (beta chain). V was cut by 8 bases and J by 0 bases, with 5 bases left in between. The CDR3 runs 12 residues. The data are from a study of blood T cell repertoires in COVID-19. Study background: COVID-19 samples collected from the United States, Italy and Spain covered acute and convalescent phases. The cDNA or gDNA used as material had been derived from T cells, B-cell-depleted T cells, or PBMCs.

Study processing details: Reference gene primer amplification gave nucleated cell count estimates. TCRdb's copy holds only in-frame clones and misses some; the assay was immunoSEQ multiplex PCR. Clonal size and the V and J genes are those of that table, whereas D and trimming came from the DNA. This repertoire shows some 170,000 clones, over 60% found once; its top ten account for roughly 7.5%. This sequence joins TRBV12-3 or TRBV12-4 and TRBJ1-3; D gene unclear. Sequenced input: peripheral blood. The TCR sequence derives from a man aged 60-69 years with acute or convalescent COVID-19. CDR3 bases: TGTGCCAGCGAGGCCTCTGGAAACACCATATATTTT. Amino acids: CASEASGNTIYF.